The 32 T cell receptor beta chains listed next were all sequenced from one sample in a study of beta chain features in type 1 diabetes. Reverse transcription of all isolated RNA meant that expressed TCRB transcripts were sequenced. Sequenced by immunoSEQ multiplex PCR; TCRdb stores in-frame clones only, minus some. The sample has under 800,000 clones, roughly 15% seen once. Sequenced input: naive CD4+ T cells from blood. Receptor source: a young man in good health.

The gene calls are TRBV30 and TRBJ2-5, with D maybe TRBD1 (5 bases). V lost 2 bases and J 2 bases, leaving 6 bases between the germline ends. This CDR3 region has 12 residues. Germline loops: CDR1 GTSNPN, CDR2 SVGIG (reference sequence). The CDR3 sequence: CAWSPGQETQYF. In nucleotides, the CDR3 is TGTGCCTGGAGTCCAGGGCAAGAGACCCAGTACTTC.

The chain has TRBV11-2 and TRBJ1-1; possible D gene TRBD1, 5 bases. The CDR3 runs 13 residues. The V gene lost 3 bases and the J gene lost 5 bases, with 10 bases spanning the gap. Germline V gene sequence: CDR1 SGHAT, CDR2 FQNNGV. CDR3 nucleotides: TGTGCCAGCAGCTTCTCCGGGGGGACTGAAGCTTTCTTT. This sequence encodes CASSFSGGTEAFF.

This clone has just a few counts. The chain links TRBV5-4 to TRBJ2-7; 9 bases agree with TRBD1. Per the germline V gene, CDR1 is SGHNT and CDR2 is YYREEE (reference sequence). The CDR3 is 15 amino acids. The junction had 5 bases not matched to a gene; V was cut back by 4 bases and J by 0 bases. The CDR3 here is CASSTSTGGSYEQYF. The CDR3 DNA sequence: TGTGCCAGCAGCACCTCGACAGGGGGCTCCTACGAGCAGTACTTC. Full variable domain (remainder filled in from reference TRBV5-4 and TRBJ2-7): ETGVTQSPTHLIKTRGQQVTLRCSSQSGHNTVSWYQQALGQGPQFIFQYYREEENGRGNFPPRFSGLQFPNYSSELNVNALELDDSALYLCASSTSTGGSYEQYFGPGTRLTVT.

V usage is TRBV6-5 and J usage is TRBJ1-2; D gene unclear. Germline values: CDR1 MNHEY, CDR2 SVGAGI. Trimming removed 3 bases from V and 4 bases from J, with 9 bases in between. The CDR3 has 13 residues. The CDR3 loop reads CASSYGVAYGYTF. The CDR3 DNA follows: TGTGCCAGCAGTTATGGGGTGGCCTATGGCTACACCTTC.

The chain carries TRBV7-9 and TRBJ1-5, with D possibly being TRBD1 (5 bases). The CDR3 runs to 17 residues. Germline CDR1 SEHNR, CDR2 FQNEAQ (reference sequence). Trimming took 6 bases from V and 0 from J, leaving 18 bases between them. CDR3: CASSRLGGTVSNQPQHF. The CDR3 DNA is TGTGCCAGCAGTCGACTGGGGGGGACCGTTAGCAATCAGCCCCAGCATTTT.

The chain is built from TRBV10-3 and TRBJ2-1; TRBD1 matches at 10 bases. The CDR3 is 15 amino acids. J lost 5 bases, V lost 7 bases, and 8 bases had no gene match. Germline CDR1 reads ENHRY; CDR2 reads SYGVKD. CDR3 amino acids: CAITPDRGLDNEQFF. The CDR3 DNA follows: TGTGCCATCACCCCAGACAGGGGGCTAGACAATGAGCAGTTCTTC.

The J gene is TRBJ2-1, the V gene TRBV7-9, with TRBD1 matching 9 bases. The V gene end was trimmed by 5 bases and the J gene end by 4 bases; junction bases not matched to a gene: 15. Germline CDR1 is SEHNR and CDR2 is FQNEAQ (reference sequence). The CDR3 extends over 18 amino acids. CDR3 DNA sequence: TGTGCCAGCAGCACGGCACGTATGGGGACAGGGTCTTACAATGAGCAGTTCTTC. It encodes CASSTARMGTGSYNEQFF.

The rearrangement joins TRBV11-2 to TRBJ2-7, with unresolved D. The germline V gene has CDR1 SGHAT and CDR2 FQNNGV. The CDR3 spans 14 residues. The V end was cut by 5 bases, the J end by 0 bases, with 11 bases between. The CDR3 DNA reads TGTGCCAGCAGCCCTCAGCCGGGCTCCTACGAGCAGTACTTC. This encodes CASSPQPGSYEQYF.

This chain's CDR3 is CASRSGAADTQYF. The CDR3 nucleotides read TGTGCCAGCAGAAGCGGGGCCGCAGATACGCAGTATTTT. The J gene is TRBJ2-3, the V gene TRBV7-2; TRBD2 aligns across 7 bases. Germline V lookup: CDR1 SGHTA, CDR2 FQGNSA. The CDR3 consists of 13 residues. Losses at the gene ends were 6 bases for V and 4 bases for J; bases not matched to a gene: 4.

The V call is TRBV5-1, the J call TRBJ1-4, with 7 bases aligning to TRBD1. Germline lookup yields CDR1 SGHRS and CDR2 YFSETQ. Unmatched junction bases numbered 4, after V lost 0 bases and J lost 8 bases. The CDR3 loop spans 14 amino acids. The CDR3 nucleotides are TGCGCCAGCAGCTTGGGGCCGACAGGGGAAAAACTGTTTTTT. Its protein is CASSLGPTGEKLFF.

This clone was recorded a few times. This chain uses TRBV5-5 with TRBJ1-5; 7 bases are shared with TRBD1. CDR3 length equals 16 residues. CDR1 is SGHKS, CDR2 YYEKEE, per germline (reference sequence). The J segment lost 6 bases and the V segment lost 3 bases, leaving 12 bases of the junction unmatched. This CDR3 is CASSSQTGSEGQPQHF. In DNA form, the CDR3 reads TGTGCCAGCAGCTCTCAGACAGGGTCGGAAGGTCAGCCCCAGCATTTT. Drawing the rest from reference TRBV5-5 and TRBJ1-5, the complete variable domain is DAGVTQSPTHLIKTRGQQVTLRCSPISGHKSVSWYQQVLGQGPQFIFQYYEKEERGRGNFPDRFSARQFPNYSSELNVNALLLGDSALYLCASSSQTGSEGQPQHFGDGTRLSIL.

The chain links TRBV10-3 to TRBJ2-7; TRBD2 agrees at 8 bases. J gave up 4 bases and V 2 bases, and 16 bases lay outside the gene matches. The length of the CDR3 is 18 residues. CDR1 is ENHRY, CDR2 SYGVKD, per germline. CDR3 nucleotides: TGTGCCATCAGTGAGCCTATAGCGGGGAGGGCCCCTGGGTACGAGCAGTACTTC. It specifies CAISEPIAGRAPGYEQYF.

This clone was picked up a small number of times. The chain carries TRBV28 and TRBJ1-4; 8 bases match TRBD1. Germline CDR1 is MDHEN and CDR2 is SYDVKM. The V segment lost 4 bases and the J segment 4 bases; nucleotides outside the gene matches: 2. This CDR3 is 14 amino acids long. CDR3 nucleotides: TGTGCCAGCAGTTGGACAGGGAGTAATGAAAAACTGTTTTTT. Protein product: CASSWTGSNEKLFF.

In this sample, this clone turned up a few times. The same CDR3 also results from other DNA sequences found in this sample. The chain has TRBV6-5 and TRBJ1-5; D is uncertain. V was pared by 2 bases and J by 3 bases, with 5 bases between. This CDR3 comprises 13 residues. Looked up from germline, CDR1 is MNHEY and CDR2 is SVGAGI. CDR3 sequence reads: CASSYRDNQPQHF. The CDR3 DNA follows: TGTGCCAGCAGTTACCGTGACAATCAGCCCCAGCATTTT.

This clone was found a few times. V usage is TRBV29-1 and J usage is TRBJ1-1; D not resolved. CDR3 size: 14 residues. Germline V gives CDR1 SQVTM, CDR2 ANQGSEA. Trimming stripped 4 bases from V and 1 base from J, with 13 bases between. The CDR3 here is CSVGAITENTEAFF. The CDR3 DNA reads as TGCAGCGTTGGGGCAATCACGGAGAACACTGAAGCTTTCTTT.

There are a few counts of this clone. The chain carries TRBV4-1 and TRBJ1-4; TRBD1 is a possible D gene (6 bases). Trimming left V 0 bases short and J 4 bases short, with 15 bases between. This CDR3 region has 17 residues. The germline V gene has CDR1 MGHRA and CDR2 YSYEKL. In DNA form, the CDR3 reads TGCGCCAGCAGCCAAGATCCCCAGGGGACGTTTAATGAAAAACTGTTTTTT. It translates to CASSQDPQGTFNEKLFF.

The chain joins TRBV2 to TRBJ1-1; no clear D. This CDR3 region has 12 residues. Germline assignment: CDR1 SNHLY and CDR2 FYNNEI. The V and J ends lost 4 bases and 1 base respectively, with 4 bases between them. CDR3 sequence reads: CASSGQNTEAFF. The CDR3 DNA follows: TGTGCCAGCAGTGGACAGAACACTGAAGCTTTCTTT.

The V gene is TRBV7-2, the J gene TRBJ2-7; unclear D gene. This CDR3 region has 16 residues. Germline CDR1 is SGHTA and CDR2 is FQGNSA. Trimming left V 2 bases short and J 0 bases short, with 14 bases between. The CDR3 sequence is CASSLTLGPSSYEQYF. The CDR3 nucleotides are TGTGCCAGCAGCTTAACCCTAGGGCCTAGCTCCTACGAGCAGTACTTC.

The sample holds a few counts of this clone. This sequence joins TRBV30 and TRBJ1-1; 7 bases match TRBD1. Germline CDR1 GTSNPN, CDR2 SVGIG (reference sequence). Trimming took 5 bases from V and 6 from J; bases not matched to a gene: 6. This CDR3 contains 12 residues. The CDR3 sequence is CAWGTEGPEAFF. DNA for the CDR3: TGTGCCTGGGGGACAGAGGGACCTGAAGCTTTCTTT.

The rearrangement links TRBV5-1 to TRBJ2-1; TRBD2 agrees at 7 bases. CDR1 is SGHRS, CDR2 YFSETQ, per germline. The V gene end was trimmed by 0 bases and the J gene end by 2 bases; junction bases not matched to a gene: 8. This CDR3 spans 17 amino acids. The CDR3 nucleotides are TGCGCCAGCAGCTTGGAGGCTAGCGGTACTCCCTACAATGAGCAGTTCTTC. Its protein is CASSLEASGTPYNEQFF.

This clone appeared a few times. The chain links TRBV4-2 to TRBJ1-1; D not resolved. V lost 0 bases, J lost 1 base, and 6 bases lay in between. The CDR3 covers 14 residues. Germline V gene data show CDR1 as LGHNA and CDR2 as YNFKEQ. The CDR3 spells CASSQDGQNTEAFF. The DNA for the CDR3 is TGTGCCAGCAGCCAAGACGGGCAGAACACTGAAGCTTTCTTT.

This clone was counted a few times. Other DNA sequences from this sample encode an identical CDR3 as well. The chain recombines TRBV7-3 with TRBJ2-1, with 11 nucleotides matching TRBD2. The V gene's germline CDR1 is SGHTA and CDR2 FQGTGA. The CDR3 runs 16 residues. V dropped 5 bases and J dropped 4; count of bases not matched to a gene: 7. DNA for the CDR3: TGTGCCAGCAGCCCCACTAGCGGGAGCTCTTACAATGAGCAGTTCTTC. Protein: CASSPTSGSSYNEQFF.

The chain uses TRBV6-1 and TRBJ2-7; D tentatively fits TRBD1 or TRBD2 (6 bases each). Germline V gene sequence: CDR1 MNHNS, CDR2 SASEGT. Trimming left V 5 bases short and J 3 bases short, with 14 bases between. This CDR3 has 14 residues. CDR3 region: CASSSERGVYEQYF. For the CDR3, the DNA is TGTGCCAGCAGTTCTGAAAGGGGGGTCTACGAGCAGTACTTC.

This sequence joins TRBV28 and TRBJ2-7; D uncertain. Germline CDR1 MDHEN, CDR2 SYDVKM. The CDR3 is made up of 13 amino acids. Trimming stripped 8 bases from V and 3 bases from J, with 14 bases between. CDR3 sequence (DNA): TGTGCCAGCCAACCCGTCGACCGCTACGAGCAGTACTTC. Translated, it gives CASQPVDRYEQYF.

This clone was counted a few times. The chain links TRBV15 to TRBJ2-1; 7 nucleotides line up with TRBD2. The CDR3 length is 16 residues. J lost 0 bases, V lost 1 base, and 3 bases had no gene match. CDR1 is LNHNV and CDR2 is YYDKDF in the germline V gene (reference sequence). The CDR3 region is CATSRVGGSSYNEQFF. The CDR3 coding sequence is TGTGCCACCAGCAGAGTGGGGGGGAGCTCCTACAATGAGCAGTTCTTC.

This chain connects TRBV5-4 to TRBJ2-5; D perhaps matches TRBD2 (5 bases). The germline V gene has CDR1 SGHNT and CDR2 YYREEE (reference sequence). The V and J ends lost 3 bases and 1 base respectively, with 10 bases between them. The CDR3 sequence is 14 residues long. CDR3 sequence (DNA): TGTGCCAGCAGCTCTGGCACTAGCCAAGAGACCCAGTACTTC. Translation: CASSSGTSQETQYF.

This chain connects TRBV4-3 to TRBJ2-1; D gene uncertain. Deletions cut 1 base from V and 9 bases from J, with 13 bases between. The length of the CDR3 is 14 residues. Germline CDR1 is LGHNA and CDR2 is YSLEER. CDR3 sequence reads: CASSQVGPRAEQFF. The CDR3, as DNA: TGCGCCAGCAGCCAAGTGGGCCCCCGGGCTGAGCAGTTCTTC.

V and J are TRBV9 and TRBJ2-2; D is ambiguous. Looked up from germline, CDR1 is SGDLS and CDR2 is YYNGEE. CDR3 length: 16 amino acids. V shed 0 bases and J shed 2 bases, with 11 bases lying between them. CDR3 sequence reads: CASSVGAGSNTGELFF. In nucleotides, the CDR3 is TGTGCCAGCAGCGTAGGGGCAGGATCTAACACCGGGGAGCTGTTTTTT.

This sequence joins TRBV7-9 and TRBJ1-4; D may be TRBD1 (5 bases). The CDR3 loop spans 14 amino acids. Germline CDR1 SEHNR, CDR2 FQNEAQ (reference sequence). V dropped 5 bases and J dropped 4 bases, with 11 bases sitting between them. The CDR3 spells CASSQLRGNEKLFF. DNA for the CDR3: TGTGCCAGCAGCCAGTTAAGGGGTAATGAAAAACTGTTTTTT.

This chain joins TRBV10-3 and TRBJ2-7; D is tentatively TRBD1 or TRBD2 (5 bases each). CDR1 ENHRY and CDR2 SYGVKD come from the germline V gene. The CDR3 totals 11 residues. Trimming shortened V by 8 bases and J by 3 bases, and 8 bases separated the two germline ends. CDR3 protein: CAIWGNYEQYF. DNA of the CDR3: TGTGCCATCTGGGGGAACTACGAGCAGTACTTC.

This clone was counted a few times. Other nucleotide sequences in the sample specify the same CDR3. This chain uses TRBV20-1 with TRBJ1-1; D is unclear. The germline CDR1 and CDR2 sequences are DFQATT and SNEGSKA (reference sequence). V lost 6 bases, J lost 2 bases, and 7 bases lay in between. The CDR3 loop spans 11 amino acids. The CDR3 nucleotides read TGCAGTGCGGCCGTTAACACTGAAGCTTTCTTT. It encodes CSAAVNTEAFF.

The rearrangement links TRBV7-9 to TRBJ2-7; no reliable D call. Germline V lookup: CDR1 SEHNR, CDR2 FQNEAQ (reference sequence). V gave up 1 base and J gave up 1 base, with 8 bases separating them. This CDR3 region has 14 residues. This CDR3 is CASSLVGRSYEQYF. In DNA, the CDR3 is TGTGCCAGCAGCTTAGTTGGCAGATCCTACGAGCAGTACTTC.